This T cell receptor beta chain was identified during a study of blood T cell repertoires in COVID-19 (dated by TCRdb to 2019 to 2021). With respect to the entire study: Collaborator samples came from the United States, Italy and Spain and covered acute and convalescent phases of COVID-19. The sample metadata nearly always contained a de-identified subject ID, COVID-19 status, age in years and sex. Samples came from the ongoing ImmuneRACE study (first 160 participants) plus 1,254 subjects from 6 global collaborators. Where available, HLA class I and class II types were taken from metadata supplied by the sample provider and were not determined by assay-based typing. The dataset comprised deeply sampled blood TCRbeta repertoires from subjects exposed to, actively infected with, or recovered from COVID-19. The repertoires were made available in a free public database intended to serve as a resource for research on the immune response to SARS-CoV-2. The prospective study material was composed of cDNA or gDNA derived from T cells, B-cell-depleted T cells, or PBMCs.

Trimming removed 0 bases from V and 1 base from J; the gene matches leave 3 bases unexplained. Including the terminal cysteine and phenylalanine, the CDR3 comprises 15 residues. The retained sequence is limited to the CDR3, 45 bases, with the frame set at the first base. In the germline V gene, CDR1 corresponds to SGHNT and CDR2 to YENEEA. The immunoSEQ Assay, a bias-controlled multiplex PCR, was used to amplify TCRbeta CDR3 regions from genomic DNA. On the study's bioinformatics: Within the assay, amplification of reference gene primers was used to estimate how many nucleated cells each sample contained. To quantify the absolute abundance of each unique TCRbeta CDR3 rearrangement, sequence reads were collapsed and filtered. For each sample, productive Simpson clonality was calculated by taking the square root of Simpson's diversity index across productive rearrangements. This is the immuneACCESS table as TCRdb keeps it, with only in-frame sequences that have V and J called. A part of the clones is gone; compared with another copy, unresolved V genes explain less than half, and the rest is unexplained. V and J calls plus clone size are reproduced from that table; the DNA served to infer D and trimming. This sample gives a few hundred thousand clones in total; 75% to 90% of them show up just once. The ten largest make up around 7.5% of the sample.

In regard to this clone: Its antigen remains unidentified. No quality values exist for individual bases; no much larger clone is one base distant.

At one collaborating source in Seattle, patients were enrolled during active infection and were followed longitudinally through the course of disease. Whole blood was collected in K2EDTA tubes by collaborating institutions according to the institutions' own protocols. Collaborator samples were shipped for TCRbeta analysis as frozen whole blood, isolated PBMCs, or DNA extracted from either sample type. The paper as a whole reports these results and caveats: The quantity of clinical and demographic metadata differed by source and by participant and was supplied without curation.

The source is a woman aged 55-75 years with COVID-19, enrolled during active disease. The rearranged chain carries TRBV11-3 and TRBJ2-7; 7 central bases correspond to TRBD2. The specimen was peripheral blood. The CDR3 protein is CASSLEGGVSYEQYF. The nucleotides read TGTGCCAGCAGCTTAGAGGGGGGGGTATCCTACGAGCAGTACTTC.